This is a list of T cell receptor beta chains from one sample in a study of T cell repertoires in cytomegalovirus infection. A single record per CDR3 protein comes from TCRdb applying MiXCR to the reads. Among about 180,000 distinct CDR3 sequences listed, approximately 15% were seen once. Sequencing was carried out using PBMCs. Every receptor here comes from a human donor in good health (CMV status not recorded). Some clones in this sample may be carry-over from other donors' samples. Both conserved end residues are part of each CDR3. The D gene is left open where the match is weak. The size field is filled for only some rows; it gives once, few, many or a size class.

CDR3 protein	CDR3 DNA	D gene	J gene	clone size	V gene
CASSIMLRSNTGELFF	TGTGCCAGTAGTATAATGTTGAGATCGAACACCGGGGAGCTGTTTTTT	.	TRBJ2-2	few	TRBV19
CSVDAGWNTEAFF	TGCAGCGTTGATGCAGGGTGGAACACTGAAGCTTTCTTT	.	TRBJ1-1	many	TRBV29-1
CASNIDRYRTDTQYF	TGTGCCAGCAACATCGACAGGTACCGCACAGATACGCAGTATTTT	.	TRBJ2-3	.	TRBV6-5
CSAAKGGAVNEQFF	TGCAGTGCGGCCAAGGGCGGGGCGGTCAATGAGCAGTTCTTC	.	TRBJ2-1	.	TRBV20-1
CASSERPDTEAFF	TGCGCCAGCAGTGAGAGACCCGACACTGAAGCTTTCTTT	.	TRBJ1-1	many	TRBV10-1
CASSLGNRGGLDGYTF	TGCGCCAGCAGTCTTGGGAACAGGGGTGGATTGGATGGCTACACCTTC	TRBD1	TRBJ1-2	.	TRBV5-1
CASSPYVPTDTQYF	TGTGCCAGCAGCCCCTACGTCCCCACAGATACGCAGTATTTT	.	TRBJ2-3	many	TRBV7-2
CASSIWLNSNQPQHF	TGTGCCAGTAGTATATGGTTAAATAGCAATCAGCCCCAGCATTTT	.	TRBJ1-5	few	TRBV19
CASSQGPGTGAKNIQYF	TGTGCCAGCAGTCAAGGTCCCGGGACAGGGGCCAAAAACATTCAGTACTTC	TRBD1	TRBJ2-4	.	TRBV28
CSARVTSGSLLNEQYF	TGCAGTGCTAGAGTCACTAGCGGGAGCTTGCTTAACGAGCAGTACTTC	TRBD2	TRBJ2-7	.	TRBV20-1
CASFHRLGRETQYF	TGTGCCAGCTTCCATCGGTTGGGGAGGGAGACCCAGTACTTC	.	TRBJ2-5	once	TRBV5-5
CASSLALGQLSGNTIYF	TGTGCCAGCAGTTTAGCGCTTGGACAGCTCTCTGGAAACACCATATATTTT	.	TRBJ1-3	many	TRBV12-3/TRBV12-4
CSAGVLAGATDTQYF	TGCAGTGCTGGAGTGCTAGCGGGGGCCACAGATACGCAGTATTTT	TRBD2	TRBJ2-3	.	TRBV20-1
CASSSGRRAYEQYF	TGTGCCAGCAGTTCCGGGAGACGGGCCTACGAGCAGTACTTC	.	TRBJ2-7	.	TRBV28
CASSLLGDGNEKLFF	TGCGCCAGCAGCCTATTGGGGGACGGCAATGAAAAACTGTTTTTT	.	TRBJ1-4	few	TRBV5-1
CASSLKAGGAYEQYF	TGTGCCAGCAGCTTAAAAGCGGGAGGGGCCTACGAGCAGTACTTC	TRBD2	TRBJ2-7	few	TRBV7-3
CAWSVRSGNQPQHF	TGTGCCTGGAGTGTACGGTCGGGGAACCAGCCCCAGCATTTT	.	TRBJ1-5	few	TRBV30
CAVRDRAAEQYF	TGTGCCGTTCGTGACCGAGCAGCCGAGCAGTACTTC	.	TRBJ2-7	many	TRBV2
CASSERGTGVLNEQFF	TGTGCCAGCAGCGAGAGAGGGACAGGGGTTCTCAATGAGCAGTTCTTC	TRBD1	TRBJ2-1	few	TRBV9
CASSQSVRLEAYEQFF	TGCGCCAGCAGTCAATCGGTGAGACTAGAGGCGTATGAGCAGTTCTTC	.	TRBJ2-1	.	TRBV23-1
CSASRSGPNEQFF	TGCAGTGCTAGTAGGTCCGGGCCCAATGAGCAGTTCTTC	.	TRBJ2-1	.	TRBV20-1
CASSPAHEQYF	TGTGCCAGCAGCCCCGCACACGAGCAGTACTTC	.	TRBJ2-7	many	TRBV7-9
CAISSGGARETQYF	TGTGCCATTTCTAGCGGGGGGGCAAGGGAGACCCAGTACTTC	TRBD2	TRBJ2-5	few	TRBV5-4
CASSQDLAMGNEQFF	TGTGCCAGCAGCCAAGATCTAGCGATGGGAAATGAGCAGTTCTTC	.	TRBJ2-1	many	TRBV14
CASSLNGRREETQYF	TGTGCCAGCAGCTTAAATGGTAGGAGGGAGGAGACCCAGTACTTC	.	TRBJ2-5	many	TRBV7-2
CASSGLGANEQFF	TGTGCCAGCAGCGGACTAGGCGCGAATGAGCAGTTCTTC	TRBD2	TRBJ2-1	many	TRBV28
CASSFQVGNTGELFF	TGCGCCAGCAGCTTCCAGGTTGGGAACACCGGGGAGCTGTTTTTT	.	TRBJ2-2	.	TRBV5-1
CASSFKPTLSSYNEQFF	TGTGCCAGCAGCTTCAAACCTACTCTTAGCTCCTACAATGAGCAGTTCTTC	.	TRBJ2-1	.	TRBV7-8
CASSLASGQSYGYTF	TGTGCCAGCAGCTTAGCGTCGGGACAGTCCTATGGCTACACCTTC	TRBD1	TRBJ1-2	many	TRBV7-8
CASSLEASLNGYTF	TGTGCCAGCAGCTTAGAAGCCTCGTTGAATGGCTACACCTTC	.	TRBJ1-2	.	TRBV7-9
CASSDGQGTDTQYF	TGTGCCAGCAGCGACGGACAGGGCACAGATACGCAGTATTTT	TRBD1	TRBJ2-3	.	TRBV9
CASSFGLAGGETQYF	TGTGCCAGCAGCTTCGGGCTAGCGGGAGGAGAGACCCAGTACTTC	TRBD2	TRBJ2-5	many	TRBV7-2
CASRLPLPYNEQFF	TGTGCCAGCAGACTCCCGTTACCTTACAATGAGCAGTTCTTC	.	TRBJ2-1	few	TRBV28
CASSQDPGPTYEQYF	TGTGCCAGCAGCCAAGATCCCGGACCGACCTACGAGCAGTACTTC	.	TRBJ2-7	many	TRBV14
CATERGGIGQPQHF	TGTGCCACAGAGCGGGGAGGGATCGGTCAGCCCCAGCATTTT	.	TRBJ1-5	few	TRBV19
CSARLNRDNSPLHF	TGCAGTGCTAGACTCAACAGAGATAATTCACCCCTCCACTTT	.	TRBJ1-6	.	TRBV20-1
CASSVANTDTQYF	TGTGCCAGCAGTGTTGCTAACACAGATACGCAGTATTTT	.	TRBJ2-3	.	TRBV2
CASSQARNTEAFF	TGCGCCAGCAGCCAAGCCCGAAACACTGAAGCTTTCTTT	.	TRBJ1-1	many	TRBV4-1
CASSFTEKQFNEQFF	TGTGCCAGCAGCTTTACAGAGAAACAATTCAATGAGCAGTTCTTC	.	TRBJ2-1	many	TRBV7-2
CSAHPRGRDEQFF	TGCAGTGCGCATCCAAGAGGGAGGGATGAGCAGTTCTTC	TRBD2	TRBJ2-1	.	TRBV20-1
CASSITGSIYEQYF	TGTGCCAGTAGTATAACAGGAAGCATTTACGAGCAGTACTTC	.	TRBJ2-7	.	TRBV19
CASSLTPDSGNTIYF	TGTGCCAGCAGCTTAACTCCGGACTCTGGAAACACCATATATTTT	.	TRBJ1-3	many	TRBV7-2
CASSHGTDIRPQHF	TGTGCCAGCAGCCACGGGACGGACATACGGCCCCAGCATTTT	.	TRBJ1-5	.	TRBV27
CASSQDRTGVRTLHF	TGTGCCAGCAGCCAAGACCGAACAGGAGTCCGAACCCTCCACTTT	.	TRBJ1-6	many	TRBV4-2
CASSLEGHEQFF	TGTGCCAGCAGCTTAGAGGGTCATGAGCAGTTCTTC	.	TRBJ2-1	few	TRBV7-3
CASRRDTRDQPQHF	TGTGCCAGCAGGCGGGACACCCGGGATCAGCCCCAGCATTTT	.	TRBJ1-5	many	TRBV2
CASSDSAGEAFF	TGTGCCAGCAGTGACTCGGCAGGTGAAGCTTTCTTT	.	TRBJ1-1	.	TRBV6-4
CASSGSTPWLNNEQFF	TGTGCCAGCTCAGGGTCGACCCCCTGGCTGAACAATGAGCAGTTCTTC	.	TRBJ2-1	.	TRBV18
CASVGTGLSNQPQHF	TGTGCCAGCGTCGGAACAGGGCTTAGCAATCAGCCCCAGCATTTT	.	TRBJ1-5	many	TRBV28
CASRDPSGANVLTF	TGTGCCAGCAGGGATCCTTCTGGGGCCAACGTCCTGACTTTC	.	TRBJ2-6	.	TRBV12-3/TRBV12-4
CSVGVLYTGELFF	TGCAGCGTTGGGGTGTTATACACCGGGGAGCTGTTTTTT	.	TRBJ2-2	many	TRBV29-1